These 27 T cell receptor beta chains were sequenced from one sample in a study of blood T cell repertoires in COVID-19. The assay was immunoSEQ multiplex PCR, and TCRdb's table has in-frame clones only and misses some. The sample holds 260,000 or so clones, 87% seen once. Source material: PBMCs or T cells enriched from blood (not recorded which). These receptors all stem from a woman aged 30 to 39 with acute COVID-19.

The chain recombines TRBV6-2 or TRBV6-3 with TRBJ2-2; D possibly corresponds to TRBD1 (5 bases). This CDR3 is 17 amino acids long. V lost 4 bases and J 4 bases, leaving 19 bases between the germline ends. Germline assignment: CDR1 MNHEY and CDR2 SVGEGT. The CDR3 spells CASSSRQLQVSTGELFF. In nucleotides, the CDR3 is TGTGCCAGCAGTTCGAGACAGTTACAGGTCAGCACCGGGGAGCTGTTTTTT.

This clone is a singleton in its sample. The chain employs TRBV10-3 and TRBJ1-1, with a tentative D call TRBD1 (6 bases). This CDR3 has 13 residues. Trimming took off 4 bases at V and 4 bases at J, with 10 bases between the two ends. Germline V gene sequence: CDR1 ENHRY, CDR2 SYGVKD. Here the CDR3 reads CAISVQGSTEAFF. The CDR3 DNA reads TGTGCCATCAGTGTACAGGGTAGCACTGAAGCTTTCTTT.

This chain connects TRBV19 to TRBJ1-1; D not certain. The CDR3 is made up of 13 amino acids. The germline V gene has CDR1 LNHDA and CDR2 SQIVND (reference sequence). V lost 9 bases, J lost 3 bases, and 14 bases lay in between. The CDR3 sequence is CASAPGRDTEAFF. CDR3 nucleotides: TGTGCCAGCGCCCCCGGTCGGGACACTGAAGCTTTCTTT.

The gene calls are TRBV5-1 and TRBJ2-7, with D possibly matching TRBD1 (6 bases). The CDR3 totals 15 residues. Per the germline V gene, CDR1 is SGHRS and CDR2 is YFSETQ. The ends were cut back, 3 bases at V and 3 bases at J, with 16 bases in the middle. The CDR3 here is CASSSESGTIYEQYF. As DNA, the CDR3 is TGCGCCAGCAGCTCGGAGTCCGGGACAATCTACGAGCAGTACTTC.

The gene calls are TRBV9 and TRBJ1-1; TRBD1 matches at 10 bases. The length of the CDR3 is 16 residues. Unmatched junction bases numbered 6, after V lost 0 bases and J lost 4 bases. Germline V CDR1 and CDR2: SGDLS, YYNGEE. The CDR3 region is CASSVALTGGFTEAFF. The CDR3 DNA is TGTGCCAGCAGCGTAGCTTTGACAGGGGGCTTCACTGAAGCTTTCTTT.

The rearrangement joins TRBV6-5 to TRBJ2-7; no firm D call. Germline CDR1 is MNHEY and CDR2 is SVGAGI. This CDR3 is 13 amino acids long. Trimming shortened V by 6 bases and J by 0 bases, and 9 bases separated the two germline ends. CDR3 sequence: CASRLYSSYEQYF. CDR3 nucleotide sequence: TGTGCCAGCAGGTTGTACAGCTCCTACGAGCAGTACTTC.

This clone is a singleton in its sample. V is TRBV3-1 (or the pseudogene TRBV3-2) and J is TRBJ2-7; D is unresolved. Looked up from germline, CDR1 is LGHDT and CDR2 is YNNKEL (reference sequence). The germline V and J ends were trimmed by 1 base and 4 bases, with 8 bases remaining between them. This CDR3 is built from 13 residues. The CDR3 reads CASSQGTRYEQYF. Written as DNA, the CDR3 is TGTGCCAGCAGCCAAGGTACCCGGTACGAGCAGTACTTC.

The chain links TRBV18 to TRBJ1-3, with 7 bases fitting TRBD1. Germline V gives CDR1 KGHSH, CDR2 LQKENI. The ends lost 8 bases at V and 0 bases at J; junction bases unmatched: 7. The CDR3 runs 15 residues. CDR3 sequence: CASQTGASSGNTIYF. CDR3 DNA sequence: TGTGCCAGCCAAACAGGGGCCAGCTCTGGAAACACCATATATTTT.

V is TRBV5-8 and J is TRBJ1-5, with a tentative D call TRBD1 (5 bases). CDR1 SGHTS and CDR2 YDEGEE come from the germline V gene. CDR3 length: 15 residues. Trimming removed 4 bases from V and 1 base from J, with 12 bases in between. The CDR3, as DNA: TGTGCCAGCAGCCTCGGGGGGGGGAGCAATCAGCCCCAGCATTTT. Translating it yields CASSLGGGSNQPQHF.

The chain couples TRBV6-2 or TRBV6-3 to TRBJ1-6, with D perhaps TRBD1 (6 bases). This CDR3 is built from 15 residues. CDR1 and CDR2 from the germline V gene are MNHEY and SVGEGT. V gave up 0 bases and J gave up 10 bases, with 13 bases separating them. The CDR3 loop is CASSYSGRGRSPLHF. The CDR3 DNA reads as TGTGCCAGCAGTTACTCGGGCAGGGGACGGTCACCCCTCCACTTT.

This clone was recorded a few times. The chain recombines TRBV6-5 with TRBJ1-2; the D gene is possibly TRBD1 (6 bases). CDR3 length: 14 amino acids. CDR1 is MNHEY and CDR2 is SVGAGI in the germline V gene. The V end lost 4 bases, the J end lost 8 bases, and 17 bases lay between the germline ends. CDR3 bases: TGTGCCAGCAGTTTCTCGTCGGGGGGCGTCGGCTACACCTTC. It codes for CASSFSSGGVGYTF.

The chain has TRBV28 and TRBJ1-2; D remains unclear. Germline V gene data show CDR1 as MDHEN and CDR2 as SYDVKM. The CDR3 sequence is 12 residues long. The ends were cut back, 3 bases at V and 8 bases at J, with 10 bases in the middle. The CDR3 loop reads CASSFIGGGYTF. In nucleotides, the CDR3 is TGTGCCAGCAGTTTTATCGGCGGGGGCTACACCTTC.

Concerning this clone: Germline and junction disagree at one end, which may indicate a read error. The CDR3 coding sequence is TGTGCCAGCTCCCCACGGACTGGAACTAGCACAGATACGCAGTATTTT. Protein sequence: CASSPRTGTSTDTQYF. This chain connects TRBV18 to TRBJ2-3; tentatively, D is TRBD2 (5 bases). This CDR3 contains 16 residues. Germline V CDR1 and CDR2: KGHSH, LQKENI.

This chain joins TRBV6-6 and TRBJ1-1; 8 nucleotides match TRBD1. The CDR3 is made up of 15 amino acids. Losses at the gene ends were 6 bases for V and 2 bases for J; bases not matched to a gene: 8. Per germline, CDR1 MNHNY and CDR2 SVGAGI (reference sequence). This CDR3 is CASRKTGEGNTEAFF. The CDR3 nucleotides are TGTGCCAGCAGAAAGACAGGGGAGGGAAACACTGAAGCTTTCTTT.

The genes are TRBV11-2 and TRBJ2-6, with 7 bases matching TRBD1. Per the germline V gene, CDR1 is SGHAT and CDR2 is FQNNGV. The CDR3 spans 16 residues. Unmatched junction bases numbered 2, after V lost 3 bases and J lost 0 bases. The CDR3 sequence is CASSLGQPSGANVLTF. The CDR3 nucleotides are TGTGCCAGCAGCTTGGGACAGCCCTCTGGGGCCAACGTCCTGACTTTC.

This sequence joins TRBV18 and TRBJ1-3; no definite D call. There are 15 residues in the CDR3. Germline assignment: CDR1 KGHSH and CDR2 LQKENI. Trimming stripped 3 bases from V and 0 bases from J, with 9 bases between. The CDR3 nucleotides read TGTGCCAGCTCACCCCAGAACCCCTCTGGAAACACCATATATTTT. Translating gives CASSPQNPSGNTIYF. Based on the CDR3 plus reference TRBV18 and TRBJ1-3, the full variable domain is NAGVMQNPRHLVRRRGQEARLRCSPMKGHSHVYWYRQLPEEGLKFMVYLQKENIIDESGMPKERFSAEFPKEGPSILRIQQVVRGDSAAYFCASSPQNPSGNTIYFGEGSWLTVV.

CDR3 DNA: TGTGCCAGCAGTTCAGGGTCCTACAATGAGCAGTTCTTC. It yields the protein CASSSGSYNEQFF. The chain has TRBV27 and TRBJ2-1; weak D call: TRBD1 (5 bases). Germline lookup yields CDR1 MNHEY and CDR2 SMNVEV (reference sequence). V gave up 4 bases and J gave up 1 base, with 5 bases separating them. This CDR3 is built from 13 residues.

The gene calls are TRBV7-2 and TRBJ1-2; D unresolved. The germline gives CDR1 SGHTA, CDR2 FQGNSA. Trimming shortened V by 3 bases and J by 3 bases, and 20 bases separated the two germline ends. This CDR3 is 17 amino acids long. The CDR3 sequence: CASSFTPVTMIDYGYTF. The CDR3 region has the DNA TGTGCCAGCAGCTTTACCCCCGTCACGATGATAGACTATGGCTACACCTTC.

V usage is TRBV20-1 and J usage is TRBJ1-2; the D is unclear. V was shortened by 3 bases and J by 8 bases, with 10 bases between the two germline ends. This CDR3 is 11 amino acids long. The germline gives CDR1 DFQATT, CDR2 SNEGSKA (reference sequence). CDR3 protein: CSARQLNGYTF. The CDR3, as DNA: TGCAGTGCTAGGCAGTTAAACGGCTACACCTTC.

This rearrangement joins TRBV20-1 to TRBJ1-5; perhaps TRBD1 as D (6 bases). CDR1 and CDR2 (germline): DFQATT, SNEGSKA (reference sequence). Trimming shortened V by 3 bases and J by 5 bases, and 14 bases separated the two germline ends. There are 14 residues in the CDR3. The CDR3 DNA reads TGCAGTGCTAGTCAGGGGAGAAGTGATCAGCCCCAGCATTTT. Translating it yields CSASQGRSDQPQHF.

V gene TRBV10-3 combines with J gene TRBJ2-1, with D possibly being TRBD2 (5 bases). The CDR3 is made up of 17 amino acids. The germline V gene has CDR1 ENHRY and CDR2 SYGVKD. V was pared by 4 bases and J by 3 bases, with 19 bases between. CDR3 sequence (DNA): TGTGCCATCAGTGCGGGGAACCAGGCCAAGAACTACAATGAGCAGTTCTTC. Its protein is CAISAGNQAKNYNEQFF.

CDR3 amino acids: CASSEERGGRDEQFF. CDR3 nucleotide sequence: TGCGCCAGCAGTGAGGAGCGGGGGGGCCGGGATGAGCAGTTCTTC. The gene calls are TRBV10-1 and TRBJ2-1, with 10 nucleotides matching TRBD2. This CDR3 spans 15 amino acids. The ends lost 2 bases at V and 8 bases at J; junction bases unmatched: 6. Germline assignment: CDR1 WNHNN and CDR2 SYGVQD (reference sequence).

This chain uses TRBV7-8 with TRBJ1-5, with a tentative D call TRBD1 (5 bases). Per the germline V gene, CDR1 is SGHVS and CDR2 is FQNEAQ. The germline V and J ends were trimmed by 0 bases and 3 bases, with 18 bases remaining between them. CDR3 length: 18 residues. The CDR3 is CASSLAVFREAYNQPQHF. The CDR3 DNA follows: TGTGCCAGCAGCTTAGCGGTCTTCAGGGAAGCCTACAATCAGCCCCAGCATTTT.

CDR3 residues: CASSYSRAAYSYNSPLHF. CDR3 sequence (DNA): TGTGCCAGCAGTTACTCGAGGGCAGCCTACTCCTATAATTCACCCCTCCACTTT. This chain uses TRBV6-2 or TRBV6-3 with TRBJ1-6; D is uncertain. With 0 bases removed from V and 0 bases from J, the gap between germline ends came to 12 bases. CDR3 size: 18 residues. Germline CDR1 is MNHEY and CDR2 is SVGEGT.

This clone was observed once. This chain joins TRBV19 and TRBJ2-7; 8 bases align to TRBD1. Losses at the gene ends were 3 bases for V and 5 bases for J; bases not matched to a gene: 3. Germline values: CDR1 LNHDA, CDR2 SQIVND (reference sequence). The CDR3 is 13 residues long. The CDR3 reads CASSIHRGDEQYF. Here the CDR3 DNA reads TGTGCCAGTAGTATTCACAGGGGGGACGAGCAGTACTTC.

The chain recombines TRBV7-9 with TRBJ1-2, with D unresolved. Germline V CDR1 and CDR2: SEHNR, FQNEAQ (reference sequence). V lost 2 bases, J lost 0 bases, and 13 bases lay in between. This CDR3 has 16 residues. This CDR3 is CASSLRVIGANYGYTF. CDR3 DNA sequence: TGTGCCAGCAGCTTAAGGGTTATCGGGGCTAACTATGGCTACACCTTC. Looking up the rest from reference TRBV7-9 and TRBJ1-2 gives the full variable domain: DTGVSQNPRHKITKRGQNVTFRCDPISEHNRLYWYRQTLGQGPEFLTYFQNEAQLEKSRLLSDRFSAERPKGSFSTLEIQRTEQGDSAMYLCASSLRVIGANYGYTFGSGTRLTVV.

The chain has TRBV19 and TRBJ1-4; a possible D gene is TRBD1 (5 bases). Per the germline V gene, CDR1 is LNHDA and CDR2 is SQIVND (reference sequence). Trimming shortened V by 0 bases and J by 8 bases, and 16 bases separated the two germline ends. CDR3 length: 16 amino acids. The CDR3 spells CASSIDLAGLREKLFF. CDR3 in DNA: TGTGCCAGTAGTATAGATCTGGCAGGGTTAAGAGAAAAACTGTTTTTT.